The clone carrying this T cell receptor beta chain was picked up a small number of times. Its cognate antigen is unknown. This entry is derived from a study of T-cell memory formation after mild COVID-19. Study-level results: Some SARS-CoV-2-responding clones were already detected in memory before infection. CD4+ clones that contracted lay mainly in CM and EM; CD8+ ones lay in EMRA. For second-wave clones that peaked at day 37, SARS-CoV-2 specificity went unverified.

The germline V gene has CDR1 MNHEY and CDR2 SMNVEV (reference sequence). The CDR3 extends over 14 amino acids. V dropped 6 bases and J dropped 6 bases, with 16 bases sitting between them. Employing constant-segment primers, 5'RACE generated TCR alpha and TCR beta cDNA libraries bearing sample barcodes and UMIs. One entry per CDR3 protein results from TCRdb running MiXCR on the 5' RACE reads. Altogether about 88,000 distinct CDR3 sequences are present, roughly 25% being singletons, with the ten largest covering roughly 39%. This chain uses TRBV27 with TRBJ2-3, with a possible D match to TRBD2 (7 bases). Sequences were obtained from PBMCs or a T cell subset sorted from them (not recorded which). This clonotype was obtained from a young man who had mild COVID-19 (a few samples of this study predate the infection). Cell type and time point are not known. In DNA, the CDR3 is TGTGCCAGCAGCCGGGGGGCAGTTGGCGATACGCAGTATTTT. It codes for CASSRGAVGDTQYF.